The source of this TCR beta chain is a study of blood T cell repertoires in COVID-19. About the study: Samples of COVID-19 (acute and convalescent) were obtained from the United States, Italy and Spain.

This clone was seen only once. Germline-derived CDR1 and CDR2 are SQVTM and ANQGSEA. This CDR3 is 14 amino acids long. Trimming took off 0 bases at V and 8 bases at J, with 16 bases between the two ends. Donors of Cohort 3 who recovered were those that had two negative PCRs, clearance, or symptom resolution. Profiling relied on immunoSEQ multiplex PCR, and the TCRdb table lists in-frame clones only, not all of them. The sample has approximately 160,000 clones, 75% to 90% seen once. The receptor's source is a woman aged 45-60 years who had recovered from COVID-19. The source material was PBMCs or T cells enriched from blood (not recorded which). V and J are TRBV29-1 and TRBJ1-2; possible D gene TRBD1, 6 bases. The CDR3 reads CSVEDGTGLAGYTF. CDR3 bases: TGCAGCGTTGAAGATGGAACAGGGTTAGCCGGCTACACCTTC.